Following are 28 T cell receptor beta chains from one sample sequenced in a study of radiotherapy plus CTLA-4 blockade in lung cancer. Using immunoSEQ multiplex PCR, the repertoire was profiled, and TCRdb retains in-frame clones only, with some absent. The data hold 65,000 to 95,000 clones, with more than 85% observed a single time. Sample: peripheral blood, taken from a patient treated with radiotherapy plus ipilimumab. These receptors all come from a human donor with non-small cell lung cancer who had stable disease on radiotherapy plus ipilimumab.

About this clone: One end of the junction fails to match germline, which may point to a read error. This rearrangement joins TRBV7-7 to TRBJ2-1, with D hard to call. This CDR3 comprises 13 residues. Germline lookup yields CDR1 SSHAT and CDR2 FNYEAQ (reference sequence). The CDR3, as DNA: TGTGCTAGCAGCCCAGGACCGAAGAATGAGCAGTTCTTC. It specifies CASSPGPKNEQFF.

The rearrangement joins TRBV7-2 to TRBJ2-7; 7 bases are shared with TRBD2. The ends lost 5 bases at V and 2 bases at J; junction bases unmatched: 9. The CDR3 sequence is 15 residues long. Germline lookup yields CDR1 SGHTA and CDR2 FQGNSA. The CDR3 region has the DNA TGTGCCAGCAGCAAGACTAGCCTAAGAACCTACGAGCAGTACTTC. This encodes CASSKTSLRTYEQYF.

This clone was counted a single time. The chain couples TRBV5-4 to TRBJ2-2; 9 bases map to TRBD1. The CDR3 covers 16 residues. The germline CDR1 and CDR2 sequences are SGHNT and YYREEE (reference sequence). Germline trimming cut 4 bases from V and 3 bases from J; bases unmatched to any gene: 7. The chain's CDR3 is CASSITGGADTGELFF. Written as DNA, the CDR3 is TGTGCCAGCAGCATTACAGGGGGCGCGGACACCGGGGAGCTGTTTTTT.

V is TRBV7-2 and J is TRBJ2-3, with 14 bases fitting TRBD2. Germline lookup yields CDR1 SGHTA and CDR2 FQGNSA. V lost 5 bases to trimming and J lost 14 bases; unmatched junction nucleotides: 12. This CDR3 spans 15 amino acids. DNA for the CDR3: TGTGCCAGCAGCCCGGGGACTAGCGGGGGCTGGGTGTCGTATTTT. Its protein product is CASSPGTSGGWVSYF.

CDR3 bases: TGTGCCACCAGCAGAGACAGGGGGGGCGAGACCCAGTACTTC. This codes for CATSRDRGGETQYF. The chain is built from TRBV15 and TRBJ2-5; TRBD1 or TRBD2 may be the D gene (7 bases each). The CDR3 covers 14 residues. Looked up from germline, CDR1 is LNHNV and CDR2 is YYDKDF (reference sequence). Trimming removed 0 bases at V and 5 bases at J, with 10 bases between.

The chain joins TRBV7-8 to TRBJ1-5; unclear D gene. The V end was cut by 3 bases, the J end by 4 bases, with 19 bases between. Germline V gene lookup returns CDR1 SGHVS and CDR2 FQNEAQ. The CDR3 loop spans 17 amino acids. In DNA, the CDR3 is TGTGCCAGCAGCTTCCTTGCGGAGGGCCCGGGGAATCAGCCCCAGCATTTT. This sequence encodes CASSFLAEGPGNQPQHF.

In its sample, this clone was seen a few times. The chain has TRBV6-5 and TRBJ2-6, with TRBD2 as a possible D gene (6 bases). Per germline, CDR1 MNHEY and CDR2 SVGAGI. This CDR3 is 15 amino acids long. V was pared by 8 bases and J by 0 bases, with 11 bases between. Here the CDR3 reads CASGEESSGANVLTF. In DNA, the CDR3 is TGTGCCAGCGGGGAGGAGAGCTCTGGGGCCAACGTCCTGACTTTC.

Here the CDR3 DNA reads TGTGCCAGCAGTGACGGATTCAATCAGCCCCAGCATTTT. It codes for CASSDGFNQPQHF. The rearrangement uses TRBV6-1 and TRBJ1-5; no firm D call. The CDR3 sequence is 13 residues long. Germline V gene data show CDR1 as MNHNS and CDR2 as SASEGT. The V end was cut by 3 bases, the J end by 3 bases, with 6 bases between.

V usage is TRBV6-5 and J usage is TRBJ2-6; the D gene is possibly TRBD2 (5 bases). V dropped 3 bases and J dropped 0 bases, with 9 bases sitting between them. Germline CDR1 is MNHEY and CDR2 is SVGAGI. The CDR3 is 16 amino acids. The CDR3 DNA reads as TGTGCCAGCAGTTATCGGGGAAGCTCTGGGGCCAACGTCCTGACTTTC. Its translation: CASSYRGSSGANVLTF.

The gene calls are TRBV28 and TRBJ2-7; 7 nucleotides match TRBD1. Germline values: CDR1 MDHEN, CDR2 SYDVKM. The junction had 7 bases not matched to a gene; V was cut back by 5 bases and J by 0 bases. The CDR3 spans 15 residues. CDR3 loop: CASSTQGTASYEQYF. The DNA of the CDR3 is TGTGCCAGCAGTACTCAAGGGACAGCCTCCTACGAGCAGTACTTC.

The chain joins TRBV10-3 to TRBJ2-5; a weak D match, TRBD2 (5 bases). V lost 8 bases to trimming and J lost 2 bases, with 9 bases between them. The CDR3 covers 12 residues. Per the germline V gene, CDR1 is ENHRY and CDR2 is SYGVKD. This chain's CDR3 is CAIGTGQETQYF. As DNA, the CDR3 is TGTGCCATCGGAACGGGGCAAGAGACCCAGTACTTC.

The rearrangement links TRBV2 to TRBJ2-2; 8 bases align to TRBD2. The junction had 5 bases not matched to a gene; V was cut back by 7 bases and J by 7 bases. This CDR3 region has 13 residues. Germline V gene sequence: CDR1 SNHLY, CDR2 FYNNEI. Here the CDR3 DNA reads TGTGCCAGCAACCGACTAGCGCTCGGGGAGCTGTTTTTT. It codes for CASNRLALGELFF.

This clone is a singleton in its sample. The J gene is TRBJ2-7, the V gene TRBV28; D may be TRBD2 (5 bases). The CDR3 is 15 residues long. Per germline, CDR1 MDHEN and CDR2 SYDVKM. V lost 10 bases to trimming and J lost 3 bases, with 22 bases between them. CDR3 nucleotides: TGTGCCACCAGGAAAGGAGGACTCTTGATCTACGAGCAGTACTTC. This encodes CATRKGGLLIYEQYF.

This rearrangement joins TRBV30 to TRBJ2-1; D may match TRBD1 or TRBD2 (5 bases each). CDR3 length equals 14 residues. Germline loops: CDR1 GTSNPN, CDR2 SVGIG (reference sequence). The ends were cut back, 3 bases at V and 7 bases at J, with 16 bases in the middle. The DNA of the CDR3 is TGTGCCTGGAGCTGGGACCGAAACTTTAATGAGCAGTTCTTC. This sequence encodes CAWSWDRNFNEQFF.

The gene calls are TRBV18 and TRBJ1-1; the D is unclear. The V end was cut by 3 bases, the J end by 5 bases, with 13 bases between. CDR1 KGHSH and CDR2 LQKENI come from the germline V gene. The CDR3 spans 14 residues. The CDR3 DNA is TGTGCCAGCTCACCGCTGGGTTTTCCAACTGAAGCTTTCTTT. Translating it yields CASSPLGFPTEAFF.

This clone has a handful of counts. This sequence joins TRBV6-1 and TRBJ1-6; 7 positions match TRBD1. V was clipped by 3 bases and J by 7 bases; unmatched bases: 6. The CDR3 is 15 amino acids. The V gene's germline CDR1 is MNHNS and CDR2 SASEGT. In nucleotides, the CDR3 is TGTGCCAGCAGTGAGGGGACAGTACCCAATTCACCCCTCCACTTT. The encoded protein is CASSEGTVPNSPLHF.

V usage is TRBV27 and J usage is TRBJ1-1, with D unresolved. Between the trimmed V and J ends, which lost 2 bases and 4 bases, there was a span of 14 bases. CDR1 is MNHEY and CDR2 is SMNVEV in the germline V gene (reference sequence). CDR3 size: 15 residues. The DNA for the CDR3 is TGTGCCAGCAGTTTACCGGGCAGCAAGTTCACTGAAGCTTTCTTT. Translating gives CASSLPGSKFTEAFF.

This clone appeared once. V usage is TRBV19 and J usage is TRBJ2-1; 9 bases are shared with TRBD1. Germline assignment: CDR1 LNHDA and CDR2 SQIVND (reference sequence). V shed 7 bases and J 4 bases; nucleotides not matched to a gene: 5. The CDR3 covers 14 residues. The CDR3 DNA reads as TGTGCCAGTACACTGGACAGGGGTTACAATGAGCAGTTCTTC. Translating gives CASTLDRGYNEQFF.

This clone has a handful of counts. This rearrangement joins TRBV30 to TRBJ2-6; D remains unclear. Deletions cut 2 bases from V and 1 base from J, with 9 bases between. The V gene's germline CDR1 is GTSNPN and CDR2 SVGIG (reference sequence). This CDR3 has 15 amino acids. The CDR3 DNA reads as TGTGCCTGGAGTAATAGCCGATCTGGGGCCAACGTCCTGACTTTC. Its translation is CAWSNSRSGANVLTF.

This sequence joins TRBV18 and TRBJ2-3; D unclear. V was pared by 1 base and J by 6 bases, with 5 bases between. This CDR3 is 12 amino acids long. In germline, CDR1 is KGHSH, CDR2 LQKENI. The CDR3 loop reads CASSPLYDTQYF. The DNA for the CDR3 is TGTGCCAGCTCACCACTCTACGATACGCAGTATTTT.

This sequence joins TRBV28 and TRBJ1-5; no definite D call. V was clipped by 7 bases and J by 3 bases, with 7 bases between them. Germline V lookup: CDR1 MDHEN, CDR2 SYDVKM. The length of the CDR3 is 12 residues. The CDR3 nucleotides read TGTGCCAGCAACAGTATCAATCAGCCCCAGCATTTT. It translates to CASNSINQPQHF. Full variable domain (rest looked up from reference TRBV28 and TRBJ1-5): DVKVTQSSRYLVKRTGEKVFLECVQDMDHENMFWYRQDPGLGLRLIYFSYDVKMKEKGDIPEGYSVSREKKERFSLILESASTNQTSMYLCASNSINQPQHFGDGTRLSIL.

With respect to this clone: Other DNA sequences in this specimen translate into the identical CDR3. The rearrangement uses TRBV11-3 and TRBJ2-3; D might be TRBD2 (6 bases). This CDR3 region has 15 residues. Trimming took 5 bases from V and 2 from J, leaving 14 bases between them. Germline loops: CDR1 SGHNT, CDR2 YENEEA. The CDR3 sequence: CASSPGGGPTDTQYF. Here the CDR3 DNA reads TGTGCCAGCAGCCCCGGTGGAGGGCCCACAGATACGCAGTATTTT.

The chain couples TRBV28 to TRBJ1-5; D is unresolved. The CDR3 has 13 residues. Germline V lookup: CDR1 MDHEN, CDR2 SYDVKM. V lost 7 bases and J 7 bases, leaving 14 bases between the germline ends. CDR3 sequence: CASTPGVGQPQHF. In nucleotides, the CDR3 is TGTGCCAGCACACCAGGCGTGGGGCAGCCCCAGCATTTT.

The chain has TRBV30 and TRBJ2-3; possibly TRBD2 for D (5 bases). Germline CDR1 and CDR2: GTSNPN and SVGIG (reference sequence). Trimming took 2 bases from V and 2 from J, leaving 14 bases between them. This CDR3 contains 15 residues. The CDR3 DNA reads TGTGCCTGGAGTCGAGGAGGCAGATCCACAGATACGCAGTATTTT. As protein: CAWSRGGRSTDTQYF.

The chain uses TRBV10-3 and TRBJ2-7; TRBD2 matches 11 bases. Germline V CDR1 and CDR2: ENHRY, SYGVKD. Trimming cost V 2 bases and J 9 bases; bases outside gene matches: 6. The CDR3 covers 14 residues. DNA of the CDR3: TGTGCCATCAGTGAGACTAGCGGGAGAGACGGGCAGTACTTC. It codes for CAISETSGRDGQYF.

This rearrangement joins TRBV9 to TRBJ2-7; D is perhaps TRBD2 (5 bases). This CDR3 has 14 amino acids. With 4 bases removed from V and 3 bases from J, the gap between germline ends came to 14 bases. Germline loops: CDR1 SGDLS, CDR2 YYNGEE. The CDR3 coding sequence is TGTGCCAGCAGCCCAAGCAACGGGGTCTACGAGCAGTACTTC. It encodes CASSPSNGVYEQYF.

The V gene is TRBV5-1, the J gene TRBJ2-7; 8 bases are shared with TRBD2. The CDR3 loop spans 14 amino acids. J was trimmed by 4 bases and V by 4 bases; bases with no gene match: 7. In germline, CDR1 is SGHRS, CDR2 YFSETQ. CDR3 residues: CASSLTSGGYEQYF. As DNA, the CDR3 is TGCGCCAGCAGCCTGACGAGCGGGGGTTACGAGCAGTACTTC.

The chain links TRBV6-1 to TRBJ1-2; D is perhaps TRBD1 (5 bases). Germline V CDR1 and CDR2: MNHNS, SASEGT. Trimming removed 6 bases at V and 4 bases at J, with 12 bases between. The CDR3 is made up of 13 amino acids. This chain's CDR3 is CASSTRTTYGYTF. CDR3 nucleotide sequence: TGTGCCAGCAGCACTCGGACAACCTATGGCTACACCTTC.